This T cell receptor (beta chain) was sequenced during a study of T cells in Graves' hyperthyroidism and ophthalmopathy. TCR beta CDR3 regions were amplified from RNA transcripts. A first-round RT-PCR of the TCR CDR3 used the HTBI primer set. From the multiplex PCR reads, TCRdb called clonotypes with MiXCR, one entry per CDR3 protein. Here the sample spans about 640,000 distinct CDR3 sequences, around 20% being singletons. Study-level results: Ophthalmopathy, which appeared later, was predicted by the model a median 6.5 months before onset. Appearing also in blood were most of the thyroid clonotypes expanded above 0.001.

From germline, CDR1 is MNHNS and CDR2 SASEGT. The CDR3 is 15 amino acids. Trimming cost V 5 bases and J 0 bases; bases outside gene matches: 7. Disease duration was under 3 months in the ophthalmopathy patients, who also had a Clinical Activity Score of at least 3 and a NOSPECS grade of at least 4. This clonotype was seen repeatedly, ten times or more. Its antigen is currently unknown. The source is a man aged 25 to 40 with Graves' ophthalmopathy. The V call is TRBV6-1, the J call TRBJ2-7; 7 positions agree with TRBD2. Sequencing input: blood. The CDR3 coding sequence is TGTGCCAGCAGTAAACGACCGGGGGGCTCCTACGAGCAGTACTTC. Translated: CASSKRPGGSYEQYF.